The T cell receptor (beta chain) under discussion was sequenced for a study of early T cells in non-severe SARS-CoV-2 infection (dated by TCRdb to the early 2020s). Regarding the complete study: Because TCR sequencing relied on bulk RNA taken from unsorted whole blood, pairing of alpha and beta chains was not possible. Here is what the overall study found, with its caveats: Matching against VDJdb was skewed toward anti-spike CD8 responses, likely underestimated virus-specific expansions, and missed private and CD4 specificities.

This was a case-control study nested in a cohort of healthcare workers in London, UK, who had nasopharyngeal swab PCR tests and blood samples taken every week. Healthcare workers were recruited during the week of the UK lockdown, between 23 and 31 March 2020, and followed weekly for up to 16 weeks. Spanning cysteine to phenylalanine, the CDR3 consists of 16 amino acids. Only the CDR3 portion is preserved as DNA: 48 bases, with reading frame beginning at the first base. Ends trimmed: V by 5 bases, J by 5 bases; bases unmatched to a gene: 12. Notes on this clonotype: Its antigen has not been determined. No base qualities exist here, and no much larger clone lies one base off it.

The receptor library was made with 5' RACE. Sequencing instrument: NextSeq 500. To correct for sequencing error and PCR bias, the TCR library protocol tagged individual cDNA molecules with unique molecular identifiers. TCR alpha and beta chains were both sequenced, and the abundances of alpha and beta sequences in each sample were closely correlated with each other. The paper's processing steps were these. Decombinator V4 was used to annotate TCR sequences for V gene, J gene and CDR3. Expanded TCRs were defined as changing significantly between any two time points under a Poisson model with p below 0.0001. TCR abundances were normalised to the total number of TCRs sequenced per sample and were expressed as counts per million. TRAV1-2 paired with TRAJ12, TRAJ20 or TRAJ33 defined MAIT TCRs, while TRAV10 paired with TRAJ18 defined iNKT TCRs. VDJdb, accessed 1 November 2021, was searched for CMV, EBV and SARS-CoV-2 annotated TCRs, with TCRs annotated for multiple antigens excluded. TCRdb reanalyzed the raw reads on its own, using fastp at Q25 for trimming and MiXCR for clone calling, and kept in-frame beta chains. Duplicate CDR3 protein sequences are folded into a single record with the most common DNA and genes. The V and J calls reflect TCRdb's pipeline rather than the authors' work. A total of around 27,000 distinct CDR3 sequences appear in this sample, around 7% of them only once. The ten largest clones add up to 30% to 45% of the sample.

The rearranged segments are TRBV12-3 or TRBV12-4 and TRBJ2-1; TRBD2 matches 7 bases in the middle. Input material: whole blood. This receptor was identified in an adult who was a healthcare worker with PCR-confirmed SARS-CoV-2 infection or an uninfected control (not recorded which). CDR3 loop: CASSPWEGRGDNEQFF. The sequenced DNA is TGTGCCAGCAGTCCCTGGGAGGGAAGGGGCGACAATGAGCAGTTCTTC.